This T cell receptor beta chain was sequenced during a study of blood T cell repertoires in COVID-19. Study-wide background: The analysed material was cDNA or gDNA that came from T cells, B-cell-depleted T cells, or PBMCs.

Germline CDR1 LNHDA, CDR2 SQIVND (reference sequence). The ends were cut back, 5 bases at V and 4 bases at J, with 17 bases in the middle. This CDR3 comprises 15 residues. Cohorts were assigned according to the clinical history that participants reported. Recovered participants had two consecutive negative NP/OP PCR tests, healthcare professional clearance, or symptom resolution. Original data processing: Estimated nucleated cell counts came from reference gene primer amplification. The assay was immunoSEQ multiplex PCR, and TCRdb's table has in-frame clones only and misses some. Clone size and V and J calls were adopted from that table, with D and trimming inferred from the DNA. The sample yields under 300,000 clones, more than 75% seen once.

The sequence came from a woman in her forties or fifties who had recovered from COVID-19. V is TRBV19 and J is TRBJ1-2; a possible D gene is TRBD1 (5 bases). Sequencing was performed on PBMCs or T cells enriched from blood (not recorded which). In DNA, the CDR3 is TGTGCCAGTAGTGCCACAGGTTCTACAATCTATGGCTACACCTTC. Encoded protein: CASSATGSTIYGYTF.